The entry below gives a single T cell receptor (beta chain) sequence along with its context. The antigen this receptor binds is unknown. No much larger clonotype is one base removed from it; base qualities were not supplied. This specimen comes from a study of cytomegalovirus exposure and HLA in healthy donors (dated by TCRdb to about 2017). About the full investigation: An earlier analysis of some 550 of the donors reported about 250 Gb of sequence data and 100 million to 140 million unique TCR beta sequences from roughly 180 million T cells. Approximately 310 gigabases of sequencing data and roughly 90 million unique TCR sequences were included in an early release covering about 620 HLA-typed donors. Of the roughly 400 genotyped donors, roughly 80% fell in the genetic ancestry cluster associated with self-reported Caucasian donors. The aim of the study was to test whether cataloging public T cell receptors could identify signatures of past pathogen exposure. The study profiled the T cell repertoires of about 720 subjects by immunosequencing and related them to cytomegalovirus serostatus. Along with the roughly 700-subject first cohort, a separate validation cohort of roughly 110 different subjects was used. The study combined high-throughput TCR immunosequencing, statistical association of individual TCRs with disease status, and machine learning to predict cytomegalovirus infection status. To study patterns of TCR occurrence, a later analysis re-analyzed previously published TCR beta repertoires from 666 donors and added high-resolution HLA genotyping. Rather than using new phenotypic data, the later analysis identified candidate immune exposures from TCR beta sequences and from how often those sequences occurred across donors. To decide whether each TCR beta V gene segment behaved as functional or pseudogenic, an earlier analysis of some 600 of the donors relied on high-throughput TCR beta sequencing. Donor age, sex, ethnicity and CMV serostatus were collected together with the repertoire data. A later genetic analysis took genome-wide SNP genotypes for about 65% of the 666 donors and used that subset as a discovery cohort. Every discovery cohort repertoire had been produced on one sequencing platform. HLA typing covered class I and class II loci at four-digit resolution. Typing coverage differed by locus: A, B, C, DRB1 and DQB1 were typed in roughly 620-630 donors, DQA1 in approximately 520, DPA1 in some 570, and DPB1 in 472. Because of strong linkage in the cohort, four or five DR-DQ haplotypes were treated as single units for association and clustering. On average, roughly 200,000 unique TCR beta nucleotide sequences were sequenced per donor among 398 genotyped donors of the cohort, with 15% to 20% of those sequences being non-productive.

Study-wide conclusions, independent of this receptor: Compared with equally common non-associated chains, HLA-associated TCR beta chains in a later analysis were more clonally expanded and had lower generation probabilities. The authors suggested that the approach could potentially be extended to other disease states and immunological phenotypes. CMV serostatus was the only immune exposure information available for the cohort. A later analysis associated 16,951 TCR beta sequences with specific HLA alleles at a false discovery rate of 0.05. In a later analysis, TCR association rates were found to vary across HLA loci, with the most associated TCRs seen for DRB1 alleles and the fewest for HLA-C alleles. While some public TCRs were present in many individuals, most TCR sequences turned up only very rarely across donors. Because HLA typing was missing for some donors at each locus, association tests included only the typed subset. A further reported finding was that TCR beta sequences accurately predicted the HLA-A and HLA-B alleles for most subjects in the first cohort. The classifier was reported to diagnose cytomegalovirus status with high specificity and sensitivity in both the original and validation cohorts. In a later genetic analysis, a missense DCLRE1C variant was associated with V-gene and J-gene trimming of TCR beta chains, and the association was replicated in an independent cohort. Compared with the 666-donor mean, donors in an Asian-associated ancestry cluster had fewer N-insertions in productive TCRs, according to a later genetic analysis. When HLA alleles, especially DR and DQ, strongly co-occurred, TCR associations were difficult to assign to individual alleles. Because the 87-base-pair reads could not distinguish some IMGT-functional V segments, including TRBV6-2 and TRBV6-3, those segments were excluded. According to a later analysis, most CMV-associated TCR beta chains appeared to be HLA-restricted, and the HLA associations seemed to be driven largely by CMV exposure. An earlier analysis of some 590 of the donors showed that most TCR beta V segments appeared in productive rearrangements either about 87% or about 30% of the time, which broadly matched IMGT annotations. A cluster of highly shared sequence variants was judged likely to represent a technical artifact of the sequencing pipeline. The cohort was sequenced for TCR beta chains only, and without alpha or paired-chain data the features that could be detected were limited. Presence/absence analyses assumed roughly uniform sequencing depth across donors, an assumption that may not hold. A few of the identified cytomegalovirus-associated TCR beta chains were confirmed in vitro to be specific for cytomegalovirus antigens. Seventeen rarely observed V segments, including chromosome 9 orphons, were excluded from the earlier analysis of about 610 of the donors because counts were too low. In the study, 150 to 200 TCR beta chains were listed as associated with cytomegalovirus. A later analysis reported that several top co-occurrence clusters appeared linked to parvovirus B19, influenza, CMV and Epstein-Barr virus. Linkage disequilibrium might explain the correlated functional status among segregating V segments, but an unknown experimental factor could not be excluded.

The CDR3 runs 14 amino acids, cysteine and phenylalanine included. Only the CDR3 DNA is retained, 42 bases long and in frame from the first base. The germline V and J ends show losses of 5 bases and 2 bases respectively, and no gene match explains 3 bases of the junction. CDR1 and CDR2 (SGHTA, FQGNSA) derive from the germline V gene. The cohort consisted of some 670 healthy bone marrow donors. At the time of sampling, all cohort members were nominally healthy, though unrecorded immune exposures were likely present. The donor was CMV seronegative and was included in the group of 352 seronegative cohort members. Each donor provided a peripheral blood sample, and peripheral blood mononuclear cells were used for TCR beta sequencing. The Qiagen DNeasy Blood Extraction Kit was used to extract genomic DNA from the blood cell samples. The library came from the immunoSEQ multiplex PCR assay. A mixture of 60 forward primers for TCR Vbeta segments and 13 reverse primers for TCR Jbeta segments was used in the multiplex PCR. The CDR3 region of rearranged TCR beta genes was amplified from genomic DNA with a multiplex PCR assay. The amplified TCR beta libraries were sequenced on the Illumina HiSeq System as 87-base-pair reads. Processing in the source paper ran as follows. A later analysis tallied roughly 80 million unique TCR beta chains across the 660 or so repertoires, and some 10 million of those chains were shared by two or more donors. To remove PCR and sequencing errors, raw reads were error-corrected and collapsed into unique sequences using a nearest-neighbor algorithm that merged closely related sequences. V, D and J gene segments were assigned by aligning CDR3 sequences to IMGT reference sequences. For a sequence to be retained, a match of at least six nucleotides to both a V gene segment and a J gene segment was required. A rearrangement counted as productive if the CDR3 had no stop codons and remained in frame with V and J, and every other rearrangement counted as non-productive. Following IMGT convention, CDR3 was defined as the stretch from the second conserved V-encoded cysteine to the conserved J-encoded phenylalanine. The earlier analysis of some 580 of the donors excluded any sequence lacking an unambiguous match to a single V gene segment. An earlier analysis of a few hundred of the donors called V segments functional above 56.7% productive rearrangements and segregating when the between-donor standard deviation exceeded 5%. A statistical classification framework was developed to diagnose cytomegalovirus status using the catalog of TCR beta chain sequences. In a later analysis, TCR nucleotide sequences were compared against IMGT/GENE-DB human TR gene sequences so that V and J genes could be assigned. A later analysis assigned CDR3 sequences and most-parsimonious VDJ recombination scenarios with the TCRdist pipeline. A later analysis defined each TCR beta chain by its CDR3 amino acid sequence plus V-gene family, and excluded reads lacking a unique V-gene family. As a way to deal with suspected cross-contamination and a sequencing artifact, a later analysis dropped 450 to 600 nucleotide sequences that were highly shared and had low generation probability. In a later analysis, a clonal expansion index was calculated for each public chain from normalized within-repertoire ranks of inferred template counts. In a later analysis, generation probabilities were computed using a VDJ recombination model fitted to out-of-frame rearrangements, and the results were checked against IGoR. In a later analysis, TCR-TCR, TCR-HLA and TCR-CMV co-occurrence was scored with hypergeometric tests, and a repertoire-size bias correction was applied to TCR pairs. A later analysis estimated false discovery rates by permuting HLA or CMV assignments 20 times. A later analysis grouped co-occurring TCRs with DBSCAN, adding TCRdist sequence similarity when clustering within HLA-allele-positive subsets. Co-occurrence clustering excluded repertoires with fewer than 30,000 or more than 120,000 public chains, plus five with anomalous nucleotide sharing. TCRdb took this table from immuneACCESS and kept in-frame rearrangements with V and J called. Such tables lack part of the clones; where checked against another copy, unresolved V genes explain under half of the gap, and the rest is unexplained. V and J calls plus clone size are reproduced from that table; the DNA served to infer D and trimming. The sample table holds roughly 230,000 clones, of which roughly 91% were seen once. The ten largest account for around 1.7% of the sample.

This clonotype was obtained from a girl between 2 and 10 years old in good health and CMV-seronegative. Sequenced input: PBMCs. The chain couples TRBV7-2 to TRBJ2-1; 7 bases in the middle match TRBD1. The sequenced DNA is TGTGCCAGCAGCCGACAGGGTGCCTACAATGAGCAGTTCTTC. Translated, it reads CASSRQGAYNEQFF.